The 19 T cell receptor beta chains listed next were all sequenced from one sample in a study of Ad26.COV2.S vaccination and SARS-CoV-2 variants. Assay used: immunoSEQ multiplex PCR; TCRdb lists only in-frame clones, some missing. This sample has about 410,000 clones, with approximately 91% found just once. Treatment noted: some 20 received Ad26.COV2.S at low or high dose, single or two shots; several received placebo; per-sample allocation not given. Each sample was drawn 63 days after the first injection (of vaccine or placebo). The sequences come from peripheral blood, collected in a trial of Ad26.COV2.S vaccine versus placebo. These receptors originate from a person between 18 and 60 years old who received the Ad26.COV2.S COVID-19 vaccine or a placebo.

The chain links TRBV24-1 to TRBJ2-2; tentatively, D is TRBD1 (7 bases). The V end lost 7 bases, the J end lost 4 bases, and 15 bases lay between the germline ends. Looked up from germline, CDR1 is KGHDR and CDR2 is SFDVKD. This CDR3 is built from 15 residues. CDR3 protein: CATRGGQTSTGELFF. CDR3 nucleotides: TGTGCCACCAGGGGGGGACAGACTTCCACCGGGGAGCTGTTTTTT.

This chain joins TRBV5-1 and TRBJ1-2; D gene uncertain. The V gene's germline CDR1 is SGHRS and CDR2 YFSETQ. The length of the CDR3 is 13 residues. Trimming shortened V by 3 bases and J by 9 bases, and 15 bases separated the two germline ends. CDR3 nucleotide sequence: TGCGCCAGCAGCTCGGTCGGAATTCTGCGCTACACCTTC. The encoded protein is CASSSVGILRYTF.

The chain links TRBV2 to TRBJ2-1; 13 bases line up with TRBD2. There are 15 residues in the CDR3. Per the germline V gene, CDR1 is SNHLY and CDR2 is FYNNEI. The V and J ends lost 6 bases and 9 bases, in that order; junction bases with no gene match: 8. CDR3 nucleotide sequence: TGTGCCAGCAGGACCGGGACTAGCGGGATTGCTGAGCAGTTCTTC. Translation: CASRTGTSGIAEQFF.

The CDR3 DNA sequence: TGTGCCAGCAGCCAAGATGGTAGCACGGGACACTCTGGAAACACCATATATTTT. Amino acids: CASSQDGSTGHSGNTIYF. The gene calls are TRBV3-1 (or the pseudogene TRBV3-2) and TRBJ1-3; TRBD1 might be the D (6 bases). This CDR3 is built from 18 residues. Germline CDR1 reads LGHDT; CDR2 reads YNNKEL (reference sequence). Trimming took off 0 bases at V and 0 bases at J, with 15 bases between the two ends.

The V and J genes are TRBV6-5 and TRBJ1-1; D is unresolved. CDR1 is MNHEY, CDR2 SVGAGI, per germline. The CDR3 is 13 residues long. The germline V and J ends were trimmed by 6 bases and 1 base, with 9 bases remaining between them. CDR3 nucleotide sequence: TGTGCCAGCAGCTACCTACCGAACACTGAAGCTTTCTTT. Protein product: CASSYLPNTEAFF.

This clone has only one observation. V and J are TRBV13 and TRBJ2-2; D is uncertain. V was trimmed by 1 base and J by 8 bases, leaving 17 bases between them. CDR3 length: 16 amino acids. Germline V gives CDR1 PRHDT, CDR2 FYEKMQ (reference sequence). The CDR3 DNA sequence: TGTGCCAGCAGCTTAGCAGTCTCGGGTCTGTATGGGGAGCTGTTTTTT. Residues: CASSLAVSGLYGELFF.

The CDR3 loop reads CAWSAPGDRGSYEQYF. CDR3 nucleotide sequence: TGTGCCTGGAGTGCCCCAGGGGACAGGGGCTCCTACGAGCAGTACTTC. The V and J genes are TRBV30 and TRBJ2-7, with 10 positions matching TRBD1. Germline V gene sequence: CDR1 GTSNPN, CDR2 SVGIG (reference sequence). This CDR3 has 16 amino acids. V was clipped by 1 base and J by 0 bases; unmatched bases: 6.

J is TRBJ2-1 and V is TRBV29-1, with 8 bases matching TRBD2. With V trimmed by 7 bases and J by 4 bases, 9 bases remained unmatched. The CDR3 covers 14 residues. Germline-derived CDR1 and CDR2 are SQVTM and ANQGSEA. CDR3 sequence reads: CSALSSGSYNEQFF. The CDR3 bases are TGCAGCGCCCTATCTAGCGGGTCGTACAATGAGCAGTTCTTC.

The genes are TRBV19 and TRBJ1-1, with 10 bases identical to TRBD1. The length of the CDR3 is 15 residues. Unmatched junction bases numbered 10, after V lost 7 bases and J lost 5 bases. CDR1 LNHDA and CDR2 SQIVND come from the germline V gene (reference sequence). CDR3 sequence: CASTPRTGGKTEAFF. CDR3 DNA: TGTGCCAGTACCCCTCGGACAGGGGGAAAGACTGAAGCTTTCTTT.

The rearrangement links TRBV5-1 to TRBJ2-7; D gene ambiguous. Trimming took 6 bases from V and 1 from J, leaving 11 bases between them. CDR3 length: 13 residues. Germline V CDR1 and CDR2: SGHRS, YFSETQ. This chain's CDR3 is CASMSDISYEQYF. Here the CDR3 DNA reads TGCGCCAGCATGAGCGACATTTCCTACGAGCAGTACTTC.

The rearrangement uses TRBV6-5 and TRBJ1-5, with 9 nucleotides matching TRBD1. Germline CDR1 reads MNHEY; CDR2 reads SVGAGI. This CDR3 region has 14 residues. Trimming cost V 7 bases and J 6 bases; bases outside gene matches: 7. CDR3 protein: CASTAATGGQPQHF. The CDR3 DNA follows: TGTGCCAGCACTGCCGCGACAGGGGGTCAGCCCCAGCATTTT.

This clone appeared a single time. The J gene is TRBJ1-2, the V gene TRBV9; D gene uncertain. The germline CDR1 and CDR2 sequences are SGDLS and YYNGEE. V lost 0 bases, J lost 4 bases, and 13 bases lay in between. CDR3 length: 15 residues. DNA of the CDR3: TGTGCCAGCAGCGTAGAAACAGCGGGGAGCTATGGCTACACCTTC. This encodes CASSVETAGSYGYTF.

The CDR3 spells CASSPYDQPQHF. The CDR3 DNA is TGTGCCAGCTCACCATATGATCAGCCCCAGCATTTT. The chain employs TRBV18 and TRBJ1-5, with D unclear. Trimming pared 2 bases from V and 5 bases from J, leaving 4 bases between. The CDR3 spans 12 residues. The germline CDR1 and CDR2 sequences are KGHSH and LQKENI.

The V gene is TRBV28, the J gene TRBJ2-2, with D hard to call. The V gene lost 1 base and the J gene lost 8 bases, with 8 bases spanning the gap. The CDR3 is 13 amino acids. The germline V gene has CDR1 MDHEN and CDR2 SYDVKM. The CDR3 is CASSLSGRGELFF. CDR3 sequence (DNA): TGTGCCAGCAGTTTATCAGGACGTGGGGAGCTGTTTTTT.

This chain uses TRBV7-9 with TRBJ2-1, with a weak D call TRBD1 (6 bases). V lost 3 bases to trimming and J lost 6 bases, with 12 bases between them. Looked up from germline, CDR1 is SEHNR and CDR2 is FQNEAQ (reference sequence). The length of the CDR3 is 14 residues. Here the CDR3 reads CASSFEGGTNEQFF. The CDR3 DNA sequence: TGTGCCAGCAGCTTCGAAGGGGGTACCAATGAGCAGTTCTTC.

Written as DNA, the CDR3 is TGTGCCAGCAGCGTAGTCGGAGAACTAAGCACAGATACGCAGTATTTT. Protein product: CASSVVGELSTDTQYF. The gene calls are TRBV9 and TRBJ2-3; D remains ambiguous. The CDR3 totals 16 residues. Trimming left V 0 bases short and J 0 bases short, with 11 bases between. Germline V gene data show CDR1 as SGDLS and CDR2 as YYNGEE.

The rearrangement links TRBV28 to TRBJ2-7; TRBD1 matches 7 bases. With V trimmed by 6 bases and J by 5 bases, 13 bases remained unmatched. This CDR3 is built from 15 residues. Germline loops: CDR1 MDHEN, CDR2 SYDVKM. CDR3 sequence reads: CASRPYRGSNHEQYF. The CDR3 DNA is TGTGCCAGCAGACCATACAGGGGAAGTAACCACGAGCAGTACTTC.

The chain couples TRBV29-1 to TRBJ2-1; a weak D match, TRBD1 (6 bases). Germline V CDR1 and CDR2: SQVTM, ANQGSEA. V lost 6 bases and J 3 bases, leaving 12 bases between the germline ends. CDR3 length: 13 amino acids. This CDR3 reads CSVDRDNYNEQFF. The CDR3 DNA follows: TGCAGCGTCGACCGGGACAACTACAATGAGCAGTTCTTC.

The J gene is TRBJ2-7, the V gene TRBV11-1; a weak D match, TRBD1 (5 bases). With 5 bases removed from V and 1 base from J, the gap between germline ends came to 12 bases. CDR3 length: 14 amino acids. Germline V CDR1 and CDR2: SGHAT, FQDESV (reference sequence). The CDR3 sequence: CASSPDDRSYEQYF. The CDR3 DNA is TGTGCCAGCAGCCCTGATGACAGATCCTACGAGCAGTACTTC. Full variable domain (rest looked up from reference TRBV11-1 and TRBJ2-7): EAEVAQSPRYKITEKSQAVAFWCDPISGHATLYWYRQILGQGPELLVQFQDESVVDDSQLPKDRFSAERLKGVDSTLKIQPAELGDSAMYLCASSPDDRSYEQYFGPGTRLTVT.